A single sample is the source of the 19 T cell receptor beta chains below, sequenced in a study of shared clonotypes between healthy human individuals. Assay used: immunoSEQ multiplex PCR; TCRdb lists only in-frame clones, some missing. The sample includes 500,000 to 700,000 clones, 85% to 95% of them seen just once. The naive CD8 fraction comprised CD45RO-negative cells positively selected for CCR7 and excluded terminally differentiated effector memory CD45RA+ cells. The sample was naive CD8+ T cells sorted from blood. The receptor set was obtained from a woman aged 25 to 45 in good health.

The rearrangement links TRBV27 to TRBJ2-1; the D gene is possibly TRBD2 (5 bases). This CDR3 spans 15 amino acids. Germline CDR1 and CDR2: MNHEY and SMNVEV (reference sequence). The V end lost 6 bases, the J end lost 8 bases, and 20 bases lay between the germline ends. The CDR3 is CASSKGTKSGDEQFF. The CDR3 nucleotides are TGTGCCAGCAGCAAAGGAACAAAAAGCGGCGATGAGCAGTTCTTC.

The chain couples TRBV5-6 to TRBJ2-3; D ambiguous. Germline-derived CDR1 and CDR2 are SGHDT and YYEEEE. The CDR3 extends over 11 amino acids. Between the trimmed V and J ends, which lost 0 bases and 13 bases, there was a span of 9 bases. The DNA for the CDR3 is TGTGCCAGCAGCTTGGGTATAGAAGAGTATTTT. This encodes CASSLGIEEYF. The whole variable domain, filled in from reference TRBV5-6 and TRBJ2-3, reads DAGVTQSPTHLIKTRGQQVTLRCSPKSGHDTVSWYQQALGQGPQFIFQYYEEEERQRGNFPDRFSGHQFPNYSSELNVNALLLGDSALYLCASSLGIEEYFGPGTRLTVL.

J is TRBJ2-1 and V is TRBV18; D is unclear. The germline gives CDR1 KGHSH, CDR2 LQKENI. This CDR3 region has 14 residues. V lost 2 bases and J lost 4, with 9 bases in between. The CDR3 DNA sequence: TGTGCCAGCTCACCAAGTTCGATATACAATGAGCAGTTCTTC. Amino acids: CASSPSSIYNEQFF. Full variable domain (rest looked up from reference TRBV18 and TRBJ2-1): NAGVMQNPRHLVRRRGQEARLRCSPMKGHSHVYWYRQLPEEGLKFMVYLQKENIIDESGMPKERFSAEFPKEGPSILRIQQVVRGDSAAYFCASSPSSIYNEQFFGPGTRLTVL.

The genes are TRBV27 and TRBJ1-2, with D perhaps matching TRBD1 (5 bases). Germline CDR1 and CDR2: MNHEY and SMNVEV (reference sequence). Trimming removed 7 bases at V and 8 bases at J, with 20 bases between. This CDR3 contains 14 residues. The CDR3: CASTHRGAGSGYTF. The CDR3 DNA sequence: TGTGCCAGCACCCATCGCGGGGCAGGCTCCGGCTACACCTTC.

The CDR3 sequence is CASSLPSQGFPLSNQPQHF. In DNA, the CDR3 is TGTGCCAGCAGTCTCCCTTCCCAGGGCTTTCCCCTTAGCAATCAGCCCCAGCATTTT. The chain carries TRBV28 and TRBJ1-5; maybe TRBD1 (5 bases). From germline, CDR1 is MDHEN and CDR2 SYDVKM. The ends were cut back, 5 bases at V and 0 bases at J, with 23 bases in the middle. This CDR3 has 19 amino acids. Full variable domain (outside the CDR3, taken from reference TRBV28 and TRBJ1-5): DVKVTQSSRYLVKRTGEKVFLECVQDMDHENMFWYRQDPGLGLRLIYFSYDVKMKEKGDIPEGYSVSREKKERFSLILESASTNQTSMYLCASSLPSQGFPLSNQPQHFGDGTRLSIL.

The chain uses TRBV6-1 and TRBJ2-7; 11 bases map to TRBD2. V gave up 7 bases and J gave up 6 bases; unmatched junction bases: 8. This CDR3 has 14 amino acids. From germline, CDR1 is MNHNS and CDR2 SASEGT. CDR3 in DNA: TGTGCCAGCACCCCACTAGCGGGAGTGACCGAGCAGTACTTC. Amino acid sequence: CASTPLAGVTEQYF.

This sequence joins TRBV28 and TRBJ2-2; D not resolved. CDR1 MDHEN and CDR2 SYDVKM come from the germline V gene. The CDR3 covers 11 residues. The V and J ends lost 6 bases and 6 bases respectively, with 5 bases between them. The CDR3 loop reads CASRWSGELFF. The CDR3 DNA reads as TGTGCCAGCAGATGGTCCGGGGAGCTGTTTTTT.

Points on this clone: The sample carries other DNA sequences with the same CDR3. The chain employs TRBV27 and TRBJ2-7, with D possibly being TRBD1 (6 bases). CDR1 MNHEY and CDR2 SMNVEV come from the germline V gene (reference sequence). CDR3 size: 14 residues. V was clipped by 2 bases and J by 0 bases, with 8 bases between them. CDR3 loop: CASSLRDNSYEQYF. The CDR3 DNA reads TGTGCCAGCAGTTTACGGGACAACTCCTACGAGCAGTACTTC.

The chain links TRBV28 to TRBJ2-3; no firm D call. The CDR3 extends over 14 amino acids. Germline V CDR1 and CDR2: MDHEN, SYDVKM. Trimming stripped 3 bases from V and 6 bases from J, with 13 bases between. The CDR3 region is CASSLVLAGDTQYF. The CDR3 DNA is TGTGCCAGCAGTTTGGTATTAGCTGGTGATACGCAGTATTTT. The full variable domain, completed using reference TRBV28 and TRBJ2-3, is DVKVTQSSRYLVKRTGEKVFLECVQDMDHENMFWYRQDPGLGLRLIYFSYDVKMKEKGDIPEGYSVSREKKERFSLILESASTNQTSMYLCASSLVLAGDTQYFGPGTRLTVL.

The chain joins TRBV28 to TRBJ2-1, with no clear D. Germline CDR1 and CDR2: MDHEN and SYDVKM. The CDR3 sequence is 14 residues long. The V end lost 3 bases, the J end lost 6 bases, and 12 bases lay between the germline ends. CDR3: CASSLYFPGNEQFF. CDR3 DNA sequence: TGTGCCAGCAGTTTGTACTTTCCTGGCAATGAGCAGTTCTTC.

This clone was observed a handful of times. The chain employs TRBV6-5 and TRBJ2-7; 12 nucleotides line up with TRBD2. The CDR3 covers 14 residues. CDR1 and CDR2 from the germline V gene are MNHEY and SVGAGI. V gave up 7 bases and J gave up 5 bases; unmatched junction bases: 6. In DNA, the CDR3 is TGTGCCAGCACTCGACTAGCGGGAGTCCACGAGCAGTACTTC. It codes for CASTRLAGVHEQYF.

This clone showed up just once. The chain recombines TRBV2 with TRBJ2-7, with D maybe TRBD1 (5 bases). Trimming left V 8 bases short and J 2 bases short, with 7 bases between. CDR3 length: 11 residues. CDR1 is SNHLY and CDR2 is FYNNEI in the germline V gene. The chain's CDR3 is CASGQTYEQYF. The CDR3 DNA sequence: TGTGCCAGCGGACAAACCTACGAGCAGTACTTC.

The chain links TRBV4-1 to TRBJ2-7; 10 bases fit TRBD1. This CDR3 region has 17 residues. Germline CDR1 and CDR2: MGHRA and YSYEKL. J lost 7 bases, V lost 3 bases, and 15 bases had no gene match. The chain's CDR3 is CASSHRFRDRGYNEQYF. As DNA, the CDR3 is TGCGCCAGCAGCCACCGGTTTCGGGACAGGGGTTATAATGAGCAGTACTTC.

In the case of this clone: Other DNA sequences within the sample encode an identical CDR3. CDR3 DNA sequence: TGTGCCAGCAGTTTGACGGGAGCAACCTACGAGCAGTACTTC. Protein product: CASSLTGATYEQYF. The chain carries TRBV28 and TRBJ2-7, with D possibly TRBD2 on 6 matching bases. Germline CDR1 reads MDHEN; CDR2 reads SYDVKM. V dropped 3 bases and J dropped 2 bases, with 11 bases sitting between them. There are 14 residues in the CDR3.

This clone was counted between two and nine times. The chain recombines TRBV2 with TRBJ1-2; weak D call: TRBD1 (6 bases). Germline V gene data show CDR1 as SNHLY and CDR2 as FYNNEI. CDR3 length: 15 amino acids. The V end was cut by 1 base, the J end by 4 bases, with 13 bases between. For the CDR3, the DNA is TGTGCCAGCAGTGAAGTGGCACCGGGGGCCTATGGCTACACCTTC. This codes for CASSEVAPGAYGYTF.

The chain joins TRBV30 to TRBJ1-1; the match to TRBD1 covers 7 bases. CDR1 and CDR2 from the germline V gene are GTSNPN and SVGIG (reference sequence). CDR3 length: 15 residues. The J segment lost 6 bases and the V segment lost 0 bases, leaving 10 bases of the junction unmatched. This CDR3 is CAWSVSRGLISEAFF. The DNA of the CDR3 is TGTGCCTGGAGTGTATCAAGGGGGCTGATCTCTGAAGCTTTCTTT.

The chain uses TRBV5-6 and TRBJ2-7; weak D call: TRBD2 (6 bases). The CDR3 is made up of 15 amino acids. V was shortened by 4 bases and J by 2 bases, with 16 bases between the two germline ends. CDR1 SGHDT and CDR2 YYEEEE come from the germline V gene. The CDR3 coding sequence is TGTGCCAGCAGCCTCTCGGGCGGGACCCCCTACGAGCAGTACTTC. Protein: CASSLSGGTPYEQYF.

V is TRBV2 and J is TRBJ1-4; D not resolved. V dropped 11 bases and J dropped 6 bases, with 16 bases sitting between them. The CDR3 covers 13 residues. Germline assignment: CDR1 SNHLY and CDR2 FYNNEI. The CDR3 loop is CAGTDVGYEKLFF. The CDR3 DNA is TGTGCCGGAACGGACGTTGGTTATGAAAAACTGTTTTTT.

The chain recombines TRBV28 with TRBJ2-7; TRBD2 matches 12 bases. Germline V gene lookup returns CDR1 MDHEN and CDR2 SYDVKM. J lost 7 bases, V lost 4 bases, and 8 bases had no gene match. The CDR3 runs to 15 residues. The CDR3 DNA reads TGTGCCAGCAGTTACGGACTAGCGGGATCTGGAGAGCAGTACTTC. It is translated as CASSYGLAGSGEQYF.